This T cell receptor beta chain was sequenced for a study of T cell changes during pregnancy in multiple sclerosis. Here immunoSEQ multiplex PCR was the method, and the copy in TCRdb shows in-frame clones only, minus some. The sample consists of tens of thousands of clones, about 90% of them appearing once. The germline V gene has CDR1 SGHRS and CDR2 YFSETQ. The CDR3 runs to 16 residues. The V gene end was trimmed by 0 bases and the J gene end by 1 base; junction bases not matched to a gene: 5. Sample: CD4+ T cells from peripheral blood mononuclear cells, taken after pregnancy. This receptor was taken from a female donor with multiple sclerosis, enrolled in a pregnancy study. The chain couples TRBV5-1 to TRBJ2-5; 8 positions agree with TRBD2. The CDR3 spells CASSLVSGTLQETQYF. The CDR3 DNA sequence: TGCGCCAGCAGCTTGGTTAGCGGGACCCTCCAAGAGACCCAGTACTTC.